This TCR beta chain was captured in a study of T cells after yellow fever vaccination. Whole-study findings and limits: Only a small proportion of the clonotypes turned up in both the CD4 and the CD8 compartments, likely arising from convergent recombination.

V shed 2 bases and J shed 3 bases, with 16 bases lying between them. CDR1 is LGHNA, CDR2 YSLEER, per germline. The CDR3 has 17 amino acids. In making TCR cDNA, 5'RACE template switching added a universal primer site and UMIs to it. A single record per CDR3 protein comes from TCRdb applying MiXCR to the 5' RACE reads. This sample has 150,000 to 200,000 distinct CDR3 sequences, with 9.5% to 12% found just once. This clonotype has only a few counts. Its antigen is currently unknown. This receptor was taken from a man aged 18 to 29 who received the YFV17D yellow fever vaccine. The chain has TRBV4-3 and TRBJ1-4; possibly TRBD1 for D (5 bases). The sequencing used CD8+ T cells sorted from PBMCs, collected 15 days after the yellow fever booster vaccination. For the CDR3, the DNA is TGCGCCAGCAGCCAAAAGGGGCCAGCTTGGGCTAATGAAAAACTGTTTTTT. This codes for CASSQKGPAWANEKLFF.